This T cell receptor beta chain was found in a study of blood T cell repertoires in COVID-19 (TCRdb year 2020). Regarding the research as a whole: Samples from collaborators originated in the United States, Italy and Spain and spanned both the acute and convalescent phases of COVID-19. A freely available public database, intended as a resource for researchers studying the immune response to SARS-CoV-2, is where the repertoires were released. Samples came from the ongoing ImmuneRACE study (first 160 participants) plus 1,254 subjects from 6 global collaborators. Where available, HLA class I and class II types were obtained from metadata supplied by the sample provider rather than from assay-based typing. The dataset comprised deeply sampled blood TCRbeta repertoires from subjects exposed to, actively infected with, or recovered from COVID-19. Sample metadata almost always included a de-identified subject ID, COVID-19 status, age in years and sex. The material from the prospective study consisted of cDNA or gDNA derived from T cells, B-cell-depleted T cells, or PBMCs. Study-wide conclusions, independent of this receptor: The amount of clinical and demographic metadata varied by source and participant and was provided uncurated.

TCRbeta CDR3 regions were amplified from genomic DNA using the immunoSEQ Assay, a bias-controlled multiplex PCR. The study's processing was this. Within the assay, amplification of reference gene primers was used to estimate how many nucleated cells each sample contained. To quantify the absolute abundance of each unique TCRbeta CDR3 rearrangement, sequence reads were collapsed and filtered. For each sample, productive Simpson clonality was calculated by taking the square root of Simpson's diversity index across productive rearrangements. The clones in this table, taken by TCRdb from immuneACCESS, are in-frame only. Not every clone is retained; where verified, under half of the shortfall comes from an unresolved V gene, and the cause of the rest is unknown. The DNA gave D and trimming, while V, J and clone size come from that table. The sample table records some 170,000 clones; 70% to 85% of these occur just once. The ten most abundant clones make up approximately 14% of the sample.

Turning to this clone: No antigen is known for it. No much larger clonotype is one base removed from it; base qualities were not supplied.

V is clipped by 0 bases and J by 4 bases, and the sequence between their germline boundaries is 7 bases long. The germline V gene (reference sequence) provides CDR1 MNHEY and CDR2 SMNVEV. The CDR3 has 14 amino acids, counting the end cysteine and phenylalanine. CDR3 DNA is the only sequence kept; it has 42 bases, read in frame from the first base. Participants in the prospective study were enrolled through a virtual design, were aged about 18 to 100 years, and lived in some 24 United States geographic areas. In the prospective study, participants were assigned to cohorts based on the clinical history participants reported in a screening survey and a study questionnaire. Recovered participants in ImmuneRACE Cohort 3 were defined by two consecutive negative NP/OP PCR tests, clearance by a healthcare professional, or resolution of symptoms. Each participant in the prospective study had whole blood, serum and a nasopharyngeal or oropharyngeal swab collected by mobile phlebotomists. Prospective study participants could optionally give additional blood draws and questionnaires over an approximately two-month period. Blood samples from the prospective study were shipped frozen or at room temperature prior to DNA extraction.

Specimen: PBMCs or T cells enriched from blood (not recorded which). The receptor was derived from a man aged 50 to 59 who had recovered from COVID-19. Rearrangement joined TRBV27 to TRBJ1-5, and possibly TRBD1, on 5 matching bases. This receptor carries the CDR3 CASSLSAGNQPQHF. At the DNA level, the sequence is TGTGCCAGCAGTTTATCGGCAGGGAATCAGCCCCAGCATTTT.